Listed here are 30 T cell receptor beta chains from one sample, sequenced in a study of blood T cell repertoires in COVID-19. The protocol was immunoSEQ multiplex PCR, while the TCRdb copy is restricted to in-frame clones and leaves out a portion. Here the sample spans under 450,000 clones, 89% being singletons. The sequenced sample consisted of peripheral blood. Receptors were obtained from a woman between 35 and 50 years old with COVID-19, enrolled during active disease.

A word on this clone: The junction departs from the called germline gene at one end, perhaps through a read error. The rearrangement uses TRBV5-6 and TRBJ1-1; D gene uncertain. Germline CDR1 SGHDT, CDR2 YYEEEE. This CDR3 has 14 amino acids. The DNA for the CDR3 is TGTGCCAGCACCACTCCCGGGGTGAACGCTGAAGCTTTCTTT. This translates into CASTTPGVNAEAFF.

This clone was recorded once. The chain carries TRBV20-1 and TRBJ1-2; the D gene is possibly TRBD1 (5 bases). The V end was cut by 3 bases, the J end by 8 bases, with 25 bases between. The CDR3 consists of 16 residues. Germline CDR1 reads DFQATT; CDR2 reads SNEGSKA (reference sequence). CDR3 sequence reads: CSASISLGLLKGGYTF. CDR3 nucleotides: TGCAGTGCTAGTATATCTTTGGGACTCCTTAAGGGGGGCTACACCTTC.

The CDR3 region is CASSTKTGGTEAFF. As DNA, the CDR3 is TGTGCCAGCTCAACAAAGACAGGGGGCACTGAAGCTTTCTTT. The V and J genes are TRBV18 and TRBJ1-1; 9 nucleotides line up with TRBD1. Germline V gene lookup returns CDR1 KGHSH and CDR2 LQKENI. This CDR3 contains 14 residues. With 5 bases clipped from V and 4 bases from J, the junction kept 5 bases outside the gene matches. Using reference TRBV18 and TRBJ1-1 for the parts outside the CDR3, the full variable domain is NAGVMQNPRHLVRRRGQEARLRCSPMKGHSHVYWYRQLPEEGLKFMVYLQKENIIDESGMPKERFSAEFPKEGPSILRIQQVVRGDSAAYFCASSTKTGGTEAFFGQGTRLTVV.

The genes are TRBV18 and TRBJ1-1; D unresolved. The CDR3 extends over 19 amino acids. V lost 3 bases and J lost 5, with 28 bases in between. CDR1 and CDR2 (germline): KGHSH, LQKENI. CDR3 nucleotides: TGTGCCAGCTCACCCACATTATCACAGCTAAAATGGAGGCGTACTGAAGCTTTCTTT. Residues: CASSPTLSQLKWRRTEAFF.

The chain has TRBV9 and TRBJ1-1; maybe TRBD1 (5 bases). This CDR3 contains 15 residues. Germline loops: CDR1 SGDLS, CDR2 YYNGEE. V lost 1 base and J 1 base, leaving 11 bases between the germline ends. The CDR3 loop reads CASSVTGTPNTEAFF. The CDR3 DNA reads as TGTGCCAGCAGCGTAACAGGAACTCCGAACACTGAAGCTTTCTTT.

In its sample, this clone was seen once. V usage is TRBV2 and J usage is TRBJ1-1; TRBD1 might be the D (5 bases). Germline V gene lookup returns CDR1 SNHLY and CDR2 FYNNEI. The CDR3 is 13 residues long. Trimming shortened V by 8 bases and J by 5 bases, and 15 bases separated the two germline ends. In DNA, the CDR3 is TGTGCCAGCTTCCGGGCGGGGGAAACTGAAGCTTTCTTT. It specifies CASFRAGETEAFF.

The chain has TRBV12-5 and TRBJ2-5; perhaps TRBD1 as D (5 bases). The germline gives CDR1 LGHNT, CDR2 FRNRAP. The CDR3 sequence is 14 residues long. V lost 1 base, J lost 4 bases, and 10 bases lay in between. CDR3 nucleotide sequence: TGTGCTAGTGGTTTGGGCGCAGGGTTAGAGACCCAGTACTTC. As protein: CASGLGAGLETQYF.

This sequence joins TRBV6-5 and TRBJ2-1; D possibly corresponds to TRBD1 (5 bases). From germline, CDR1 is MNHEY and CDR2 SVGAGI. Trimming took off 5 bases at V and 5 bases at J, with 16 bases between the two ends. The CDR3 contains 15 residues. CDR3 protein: CASSPNGAPHNEQFF. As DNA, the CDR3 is TGTGCCAGCAGTCCCAATGGGGCACCCCACAATGAGCAGTTCTTC.

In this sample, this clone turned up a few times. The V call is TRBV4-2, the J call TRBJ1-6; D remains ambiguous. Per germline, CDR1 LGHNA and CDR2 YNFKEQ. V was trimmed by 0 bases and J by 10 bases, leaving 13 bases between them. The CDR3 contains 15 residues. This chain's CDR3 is CASSQDISAGSPLHF. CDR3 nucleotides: TGTGCCAGCAGCCAAGATATCTCGGCAGGCTCACCCCTCCACTTT.

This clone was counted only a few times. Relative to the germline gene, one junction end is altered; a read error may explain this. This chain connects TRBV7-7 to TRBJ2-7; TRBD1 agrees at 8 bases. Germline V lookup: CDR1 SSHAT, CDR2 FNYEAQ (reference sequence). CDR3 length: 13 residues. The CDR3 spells CASSLDRGYEQYF. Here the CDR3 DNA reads TGTGCTAGCAGCTTAGACAGGGGCTACGAGCAGTACTTC.

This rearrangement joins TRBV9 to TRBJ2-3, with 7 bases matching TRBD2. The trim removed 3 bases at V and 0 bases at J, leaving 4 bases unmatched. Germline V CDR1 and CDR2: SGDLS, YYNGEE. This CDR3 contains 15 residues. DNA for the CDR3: TGTGCCAGCAGCGCGACTAGCTCTAGCACAGATACGCAGTATTTT. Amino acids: CASSATSSSTDTQYF.

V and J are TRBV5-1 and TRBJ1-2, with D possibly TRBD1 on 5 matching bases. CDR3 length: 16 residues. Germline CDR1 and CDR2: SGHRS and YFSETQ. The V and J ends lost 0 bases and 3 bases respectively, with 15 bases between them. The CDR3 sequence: CASSLVVGGNHYGYTF. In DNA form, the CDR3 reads TGCGCCAGCAGCTTGGTGGTGGGGGGGAATCACTATGGCTACACCTTC.

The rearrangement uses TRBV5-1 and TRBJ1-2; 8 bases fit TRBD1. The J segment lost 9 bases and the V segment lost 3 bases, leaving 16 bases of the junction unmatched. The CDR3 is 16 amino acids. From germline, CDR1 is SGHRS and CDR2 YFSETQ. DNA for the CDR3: TGCGCCAGCAGCTCGCTCCTTGGGACAGGACGGCTTAGCTACACCTTC. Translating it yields CASSSLLGTGRLSYTF. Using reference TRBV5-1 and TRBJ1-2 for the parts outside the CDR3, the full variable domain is KAGVTQTPRYLIKTRGQQVTLSCSPISGHRSVSWYQQTPGQGLQFLFEYFSETQRNKGNFPGRFSGRQFSNSRSEMNVSTLELGDSALYLCASSSLLGTGRLSYTFGSGTRLTVV.

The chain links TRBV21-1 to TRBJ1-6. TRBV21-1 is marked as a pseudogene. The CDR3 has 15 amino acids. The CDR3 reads CASSNCLPGNSPLHF. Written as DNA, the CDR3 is TGTGCCAGCAGCAACTGTTTGCCGGGGAATTCACCCCTCCACTTT.

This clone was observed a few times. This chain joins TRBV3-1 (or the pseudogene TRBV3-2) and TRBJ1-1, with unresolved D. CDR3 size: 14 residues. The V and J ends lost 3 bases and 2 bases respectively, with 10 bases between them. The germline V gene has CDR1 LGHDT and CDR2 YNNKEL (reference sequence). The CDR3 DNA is TGTGCCAGCAGCCAGGGGAGACGTAACACTGAAGCTTTCTTT. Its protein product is CASSQGRRNTEAFF.

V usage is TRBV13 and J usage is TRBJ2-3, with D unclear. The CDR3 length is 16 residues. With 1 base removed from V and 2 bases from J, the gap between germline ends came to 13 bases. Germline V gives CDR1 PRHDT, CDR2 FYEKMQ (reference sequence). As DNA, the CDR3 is TGTGCCAGCAGCTTAGCACTACCTTTCGTCACAGATACGCAGTATTTT. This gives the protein CASSLALPFVTDTQYF. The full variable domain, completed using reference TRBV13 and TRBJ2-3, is AAGVIQSPRHLIKEKRETATLKCYPIPRHDTVYWYQQGPGQDPQFLISFYEKMQSDKGSIPDRFSAQQFSDYHSELNMSSLELGDSALYFCASSLALPFVTDTQYFGPGTRLTVL.

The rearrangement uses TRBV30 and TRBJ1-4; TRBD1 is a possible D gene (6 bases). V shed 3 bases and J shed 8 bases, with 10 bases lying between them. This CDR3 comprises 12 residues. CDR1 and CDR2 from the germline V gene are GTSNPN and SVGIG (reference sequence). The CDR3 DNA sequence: TGTGCCTGGAGGGCAGGGGACGAAAAACTGTTTTTT. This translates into CAWRAGDEKLFF.

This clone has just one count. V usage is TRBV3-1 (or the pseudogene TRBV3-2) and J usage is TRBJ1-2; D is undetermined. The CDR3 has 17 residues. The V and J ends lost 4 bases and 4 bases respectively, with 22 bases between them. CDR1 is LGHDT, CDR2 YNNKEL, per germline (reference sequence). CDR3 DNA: TGTGCCAGCAGCCCAGAGTTTGGGCAAGAAGGAAGCTATGGCTACACCTTC. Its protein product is CASSPEFGQEGSYGYTF.

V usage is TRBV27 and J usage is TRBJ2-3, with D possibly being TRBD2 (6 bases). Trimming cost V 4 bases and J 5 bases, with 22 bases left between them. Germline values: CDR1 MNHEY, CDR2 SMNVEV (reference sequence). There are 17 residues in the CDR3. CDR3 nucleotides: TGTGCCAGCAGTTCGCCCCGCCGGGGGAGGACACAAGATACGCAGTATTTT. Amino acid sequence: CASSSPRRGRTQDTQYF.

The CDR3 is CASSLAGQRNEQYF. The CDR3 region has the DNA TGCGCCAGCAGCTTGGCCGGTCAGAGGAACGAGCAGTACTTC. The chain uses TRBV5-1 and TRBJ2-7; D remains ambiguous. V shed 0 bases and J shed 5 bases, with 12 bases lying between them. Germline CDR1 SGHRS, CDR2 YFSETQ. The CDR3 covers 14 residues. The complete variable domain, with remaining parts taken from reference TRBV5-1 and TRBJ2-7, reads KAGVTQTPRYLIKTRGQQVTLSCSPISGHRSVSWYQQTPGQGLQFLFEYFSETQRNKGNFPGRFSGRQFSNSRSEMNVSTLELGDSALYLCASSLAGQRNEQYFGPGTRLTVT.

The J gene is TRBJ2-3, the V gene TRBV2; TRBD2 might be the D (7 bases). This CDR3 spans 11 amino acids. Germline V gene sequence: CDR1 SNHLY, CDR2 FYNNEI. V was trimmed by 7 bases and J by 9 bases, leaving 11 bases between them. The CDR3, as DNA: TGTGCCAGCAATAGGGGGGGCACGCAGTATTTT. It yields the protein CASNRGGTQYF. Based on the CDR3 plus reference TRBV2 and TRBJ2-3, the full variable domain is EPEVTQTPSHQVTQMGQEVILRCVPISNHLYFYWYRQILGQKVEFLVSFYNNEISEKSEIFDDQFSVERPDGSNFTLKIRSTKLEDSAMYFCASNRGGTQYFGPGTRLTVL.

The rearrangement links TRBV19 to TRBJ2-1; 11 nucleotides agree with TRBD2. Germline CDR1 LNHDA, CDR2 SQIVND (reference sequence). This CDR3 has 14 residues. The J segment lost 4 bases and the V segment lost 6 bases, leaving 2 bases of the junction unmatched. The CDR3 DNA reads TGTGCCAGTAGCCTAGCGGGAGGTTACAATGAGCAGTTCTTC. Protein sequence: CASSLAGGYNEQFF.

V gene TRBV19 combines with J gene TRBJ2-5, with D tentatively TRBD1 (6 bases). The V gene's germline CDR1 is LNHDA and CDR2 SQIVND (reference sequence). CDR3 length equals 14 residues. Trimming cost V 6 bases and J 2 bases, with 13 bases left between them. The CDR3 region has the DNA TGTGCCAGTAGCCTGCCGACAGGTCAAGAGACCCAGTACTTC. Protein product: CASSLPTGQETQYF.

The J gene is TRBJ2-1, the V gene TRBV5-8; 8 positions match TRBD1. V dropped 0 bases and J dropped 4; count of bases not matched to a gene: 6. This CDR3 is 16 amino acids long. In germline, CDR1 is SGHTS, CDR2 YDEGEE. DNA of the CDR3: TGTGCCAGCAGCTTGGGAACAGGGGGACTTTACAATGAGCAGTTCTTC. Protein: CASSLGTGGLYNEQFF. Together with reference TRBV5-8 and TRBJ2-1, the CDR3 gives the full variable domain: EAGVTQSPTHLIKTRGQQATLRCSPISGHTSVYWYQQALGLGLQFLLWYDEGEERNRGNFPPRFSGRQFPNYSSELNVNALELEDSALYLCASSLGTGGLYNEQFFGPGTRLTVL.

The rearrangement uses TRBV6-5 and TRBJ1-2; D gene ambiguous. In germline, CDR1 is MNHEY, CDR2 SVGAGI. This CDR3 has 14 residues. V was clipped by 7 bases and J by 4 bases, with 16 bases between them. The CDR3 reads CASTKYRSGYGYTF. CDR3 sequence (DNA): TGTGCCAGCACCAAGTACCGGAGTGGCTATGGCTACACCTTC.

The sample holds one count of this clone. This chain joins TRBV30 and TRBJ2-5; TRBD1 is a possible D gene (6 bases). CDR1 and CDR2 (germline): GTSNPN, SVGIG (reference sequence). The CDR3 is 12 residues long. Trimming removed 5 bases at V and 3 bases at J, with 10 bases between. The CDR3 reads CAWQGFEETQYF. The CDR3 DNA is TGTGCCTGGCAGGGGTTTGAAGAGACCCAGTACTTC.

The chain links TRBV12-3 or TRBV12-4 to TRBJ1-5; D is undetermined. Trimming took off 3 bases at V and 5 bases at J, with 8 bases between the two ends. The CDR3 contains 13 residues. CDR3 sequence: CASSLTADQPQHF. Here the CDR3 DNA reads TGTGCCAGCAGTTTGACGGCGGATCAGCCCCAGCATTTT.

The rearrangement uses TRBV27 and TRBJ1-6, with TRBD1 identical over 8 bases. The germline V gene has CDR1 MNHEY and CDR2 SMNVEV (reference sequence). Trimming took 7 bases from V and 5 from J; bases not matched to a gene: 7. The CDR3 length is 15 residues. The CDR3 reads CASKLTGANNSPLHF. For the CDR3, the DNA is TGTGCCAGCAAGCTGACAGGGGCGAATAATTCACCCCTCCACTTT.

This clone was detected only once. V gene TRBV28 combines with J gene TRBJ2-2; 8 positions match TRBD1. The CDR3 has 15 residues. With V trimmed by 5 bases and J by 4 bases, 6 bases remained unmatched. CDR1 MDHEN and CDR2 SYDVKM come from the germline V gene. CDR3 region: CASSPRTGSTGELFF. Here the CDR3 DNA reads TGTGCCAGCAGTCCCCGGACAGGGAGCACCGGGGAGCTGTTTTTT.

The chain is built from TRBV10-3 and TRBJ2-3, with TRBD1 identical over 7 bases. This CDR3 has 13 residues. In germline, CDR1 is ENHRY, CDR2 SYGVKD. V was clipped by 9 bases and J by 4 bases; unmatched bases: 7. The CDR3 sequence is CAIAGGGADTQYF. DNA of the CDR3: TGTGCCATTGCAGGGGGTGGGGCAGATACGCAGTATTTT.